These T cell receptor beta chains were read from a single sample in a study of T cell responses to AZD1222 COVID-19 vaccine. The repertoire was sequenced with immunoSEQ multiplex PCR; TCRdb's copy has only in-frame clones and lacks some. The data show about 160,000 clones, with 85% to 90% seen just once and around 5.5% held by the top ten. The sequences come from peripheral blood, collected on day 0 of AZD1222 vaccination. These receptors were collected from an adult in good health. Both conserved end residues are trimmed from each CDR3.

>TRBJ1-2|TRBV29-1
SVESTRYGYT
>TRBJ1-2|TRBV28
ASSLGGPTRNYGYT
>TRBJ1-1|TRBV6-6
ASSSPPDTEAF
>TRBJ2-2|TRBV7-3
ASTPDSSTGELF
>TRBJ1-5|TRBV30
AWSAGSNQPQH
>TRBJ2-3|TRBV29-1
SVAKGQGTDTQY
>TRBJ2-1|TRBV6-2/TRBV6-3
ASSYSKKGTSGGNEQF
>TRBJ1-4|TRBV2
ASSSGVKREKLF
>TRBJ2-3|TRBV27
ASKRQGGDTQY
>TRBJ1-3|TRBV5-8
ASSPTIAGNTIY
>TRBJ1-2|TRBV10-1
ASSTNRGRDREEVYGYT
>TRBJ1-3|TRBV19
ASSTPRTAISGNTIY
>TRBJ2-5|TRBV7-2
ASSLGPGTGEETQY
>TRBJ2-1|TRBV3-1/TRBV3-2
ASSQPELYNEQF
>TRBJ2-1|TRBV5-1
ASSLTPAGPDYNEQF
>TRBJ2-1|TRBV18
ASSPNSRSSYNEQF
>TRBJ2-1|TRBV7-2
ASSLVGGAGSYNEQF
>TRBJ1-1|TRBV19
ASTDERTGGNTEAF
>TRBJ1-4|TRBV30
AWAGLTTNEKLF
>TRBJ1-1|TRBV28
ASGWGTEAF
>TRBJ1-4|TRBV4-3
ASSQGWRGSNEKLF
>TRBJ1-6|TRBV5-6
ASSLEAVVLHHSPLH
>TRBJ2-1|TRBV9
ASSVGDNYNEQF
>TRBJ2-2|TRBV28
ASTLPRGQVAGELF
>TRBJ2-5|TRBV7-3
ASSSDRQETQY
>TRBJ1-2|TRBV28
ASMRQGGHGYT
>TRBJ1-2|TRBV28
ASSLNSPRSYGYT
>TRBJ2-3|TRBV7-2
ASNLRERADTQY
>TRBJ2-5|TRBV18
ASSPGQQETQY
>TRBJ2-3|TRBV7-9
ASSLARSIGADTQY
>TRBJ1-5|TRBV19
ASSIGANQPQH